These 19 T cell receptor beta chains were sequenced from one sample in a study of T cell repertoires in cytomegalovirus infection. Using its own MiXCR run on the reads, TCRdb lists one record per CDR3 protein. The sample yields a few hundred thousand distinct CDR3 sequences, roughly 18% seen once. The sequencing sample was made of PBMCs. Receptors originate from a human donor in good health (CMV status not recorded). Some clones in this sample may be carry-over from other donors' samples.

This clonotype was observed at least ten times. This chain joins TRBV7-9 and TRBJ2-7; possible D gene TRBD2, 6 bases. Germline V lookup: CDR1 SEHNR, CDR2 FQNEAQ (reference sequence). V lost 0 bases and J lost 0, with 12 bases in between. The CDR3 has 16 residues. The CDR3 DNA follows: TGTGCCAGCAGCTTAGCGCTAAGCGGGCCCTCCTACGAGCAGTACTTC. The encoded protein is CASSLALSGPSYEQYF.

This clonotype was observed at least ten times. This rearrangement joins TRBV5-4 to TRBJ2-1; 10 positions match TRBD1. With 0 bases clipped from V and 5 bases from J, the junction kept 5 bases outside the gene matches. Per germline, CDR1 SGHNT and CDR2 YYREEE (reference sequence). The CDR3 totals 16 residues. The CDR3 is CASSLGRDRGHNEQFF. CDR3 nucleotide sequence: TGTGCCAGCAGCTTGGGGCGGGACAGGGGACACAATGAGCAGTTCTTC.

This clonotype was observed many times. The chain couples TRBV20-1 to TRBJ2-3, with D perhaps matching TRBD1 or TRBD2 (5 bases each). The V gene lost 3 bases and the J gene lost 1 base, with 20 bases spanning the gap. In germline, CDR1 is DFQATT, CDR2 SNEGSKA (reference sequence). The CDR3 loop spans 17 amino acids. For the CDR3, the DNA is TGCAGTGCTAGCGGATGGGGGAGTCTAGAGGGCACAGATACGCAGTATTTT. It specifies CSASGWGSLEGTDTQYF.

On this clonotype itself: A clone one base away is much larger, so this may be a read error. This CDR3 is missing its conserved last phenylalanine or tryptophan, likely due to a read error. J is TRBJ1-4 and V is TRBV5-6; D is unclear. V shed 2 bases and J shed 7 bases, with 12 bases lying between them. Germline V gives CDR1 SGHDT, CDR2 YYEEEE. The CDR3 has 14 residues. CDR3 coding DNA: TGTGCCAGCAGCTTCGCATTTGGCCTTGAAAAACTGTTTTCT. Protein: CASSFAFGLEKLFS.

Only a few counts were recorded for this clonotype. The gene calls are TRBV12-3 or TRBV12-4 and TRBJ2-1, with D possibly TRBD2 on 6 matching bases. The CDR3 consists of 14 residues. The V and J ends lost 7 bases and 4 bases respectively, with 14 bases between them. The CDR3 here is CASTAGTWYNEQFF. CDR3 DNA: TGTGCCAGCACCGCGGGAACCTGGTACAATGAGCAGTTCTTC.

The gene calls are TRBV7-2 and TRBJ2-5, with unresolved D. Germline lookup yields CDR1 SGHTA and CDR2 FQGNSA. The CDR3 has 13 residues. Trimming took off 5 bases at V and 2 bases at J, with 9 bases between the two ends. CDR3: CASSPRLQETQYF. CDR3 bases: TGTGCCAGCAGCCCCAGGCTACAAGAGACCCAGTACTTC.

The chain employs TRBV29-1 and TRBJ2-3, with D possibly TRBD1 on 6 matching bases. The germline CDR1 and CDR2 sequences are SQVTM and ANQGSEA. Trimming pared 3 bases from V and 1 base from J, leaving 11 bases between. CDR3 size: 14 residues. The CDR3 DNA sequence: TGCAGCGTTGATCCAGGGGCAGGCACAGATACGCAGTATTTT. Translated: CSVDPGAGTDTQYF.

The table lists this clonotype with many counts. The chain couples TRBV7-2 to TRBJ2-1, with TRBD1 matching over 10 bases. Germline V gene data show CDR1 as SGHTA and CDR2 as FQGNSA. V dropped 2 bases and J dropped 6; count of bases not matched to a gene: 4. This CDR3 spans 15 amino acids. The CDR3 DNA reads TGTGCCAGCAGCTTAAGAGGGACAGGGGTCAATGAGCAGTTCTTC. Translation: CASSLRGTGVNEQFF. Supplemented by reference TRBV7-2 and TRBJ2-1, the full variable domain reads GAGVSQSPSNKVTEKGKDVELRCDPISGHTALYWYRQSLGQGLEFLIYFQGNSAPDKSGLPSDRFSAERTGGSVSTLTIQRTQQEDSAVYLCASSLRGTGVNEQFFGPGTRLTVL.

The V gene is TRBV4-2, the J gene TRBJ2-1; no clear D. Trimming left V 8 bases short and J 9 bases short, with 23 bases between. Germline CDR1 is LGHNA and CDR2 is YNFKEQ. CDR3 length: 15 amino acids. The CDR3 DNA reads TGTGCCAGCCGCAGCACGGCTAAGAGAGAAGGTGAGCAGTTCTTC. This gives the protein CASRSTAKREGEQFF.

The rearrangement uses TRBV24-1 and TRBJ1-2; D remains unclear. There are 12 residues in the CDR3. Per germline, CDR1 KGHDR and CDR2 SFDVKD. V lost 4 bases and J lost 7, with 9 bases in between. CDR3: CATSDLDLGYTF. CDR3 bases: TGTGCCACCAGTGACCTCGACCTTGGCTACACCTTC.

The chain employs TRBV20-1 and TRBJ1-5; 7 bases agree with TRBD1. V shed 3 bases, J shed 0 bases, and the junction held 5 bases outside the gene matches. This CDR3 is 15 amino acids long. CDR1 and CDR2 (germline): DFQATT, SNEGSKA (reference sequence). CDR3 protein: CSASLTGDSNQPQHF. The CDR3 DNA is TGCAGTGCTAGCCTAACAGGGGATAGCAATCAGCCCCAGCATTTT.

DNA of the CDR3: TGTGCCAGCAGCTCAGGGGTTGGCTACACCTTC. This gives the protein CASSSGVGYTF. The rearrangement uses TRBV28 and TRBJ1-2; possibly TRBD1 for D (6 bases). V lost 6 bases, J lost 7 bases, and 9 bases lay in between. Germline CDR1 reads MDHEN; CDR2 reads SYDVKM. This CDR3 is built from 11 residues.

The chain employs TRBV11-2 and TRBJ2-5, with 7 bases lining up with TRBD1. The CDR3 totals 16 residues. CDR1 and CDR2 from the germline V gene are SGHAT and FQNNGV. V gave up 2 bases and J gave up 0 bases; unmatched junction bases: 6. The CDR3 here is CASSLSPGQYQETQYF. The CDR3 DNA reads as TGTGCCAGCAGCTTAAGTCCGGGACAGTACCAAGAGACCCAGTACTTC.

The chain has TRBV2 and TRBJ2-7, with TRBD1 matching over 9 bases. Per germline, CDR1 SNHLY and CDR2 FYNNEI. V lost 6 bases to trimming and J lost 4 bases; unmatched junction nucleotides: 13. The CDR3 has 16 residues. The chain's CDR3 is CASSPRMTGGNYEQYF. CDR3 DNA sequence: TGTGCCAGCAGCCCCAGGATGACAGGGGGTAATTACGAGCAGTACTTC.

The CDR3 spells CSARDGRQGYSEQFF. The CDR3 DNA reads as TGCAGTGCTAGAGATGGGCGACAGGGTTATAGTGAGCAGTTCTTC. This rearrangement joins TRBV20-1 to TRBJ2-1, with 7 bases identical to TRBD1. Germline CDR1 DFQATT, CDR2 SNEGSKA (reference sequence). V dropped 0 bases and J dropped 9; count of bases not matched to a gene: 11. This CDR3 has 15 amino acids.

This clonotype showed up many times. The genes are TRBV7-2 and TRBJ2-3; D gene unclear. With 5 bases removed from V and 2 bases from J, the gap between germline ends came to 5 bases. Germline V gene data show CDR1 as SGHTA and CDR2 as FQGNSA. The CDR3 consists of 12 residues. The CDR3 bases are TGTGCCAGCAGCCATGACACAGATACGCAGTATTTT. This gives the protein CASSHDTDTQYF.

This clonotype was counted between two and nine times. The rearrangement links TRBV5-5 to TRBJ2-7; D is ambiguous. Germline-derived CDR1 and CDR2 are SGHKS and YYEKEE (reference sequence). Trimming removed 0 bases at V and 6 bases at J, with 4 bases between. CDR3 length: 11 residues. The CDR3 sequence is CASSLDLEQYF. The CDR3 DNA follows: TGTGCCAGCAGCTTGGACCTCGAGCAGTACTTC. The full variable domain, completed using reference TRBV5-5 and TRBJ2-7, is DAGVTQSPTHLIKTRGQQVTLRCSPISGHKSVSWYQQVLGQGPQFIFQYYEKEERGRGNFPDRFSARQFPNYSSELNVNALLLGDSALYLCASSLDLEQYFGPGTRLTVT.

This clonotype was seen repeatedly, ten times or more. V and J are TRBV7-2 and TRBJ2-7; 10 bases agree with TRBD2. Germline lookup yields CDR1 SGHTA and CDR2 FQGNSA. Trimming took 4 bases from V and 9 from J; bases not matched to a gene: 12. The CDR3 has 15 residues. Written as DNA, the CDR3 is TGTGCCAGCAGCTCCTCTCCAGCGGGAGGGGGGGCGCAGTACTTC. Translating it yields CASSSSPAGGGAQYF.

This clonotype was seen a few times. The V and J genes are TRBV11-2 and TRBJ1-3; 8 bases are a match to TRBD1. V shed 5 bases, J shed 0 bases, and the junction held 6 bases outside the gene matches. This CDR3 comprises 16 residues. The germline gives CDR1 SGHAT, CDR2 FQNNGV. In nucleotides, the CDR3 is TGTGCCAGCAGCCTGGACAGGGCACACTCTGGAAACACCATATATTTT. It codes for CASSLDRAHSGNTIYF.